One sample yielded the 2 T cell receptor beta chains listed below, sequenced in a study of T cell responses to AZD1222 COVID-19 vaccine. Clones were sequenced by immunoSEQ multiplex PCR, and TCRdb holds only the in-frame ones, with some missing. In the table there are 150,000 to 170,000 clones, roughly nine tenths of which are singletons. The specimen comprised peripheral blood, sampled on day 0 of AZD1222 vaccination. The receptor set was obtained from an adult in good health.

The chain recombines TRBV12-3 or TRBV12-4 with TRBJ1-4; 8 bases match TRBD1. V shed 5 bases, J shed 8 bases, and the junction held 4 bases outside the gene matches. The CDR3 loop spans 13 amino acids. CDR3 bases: TGTGCCAGCAGTACAGGGGGGAGGGAAAAACTGTTTTTT. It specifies CASSTGGREKLFF.

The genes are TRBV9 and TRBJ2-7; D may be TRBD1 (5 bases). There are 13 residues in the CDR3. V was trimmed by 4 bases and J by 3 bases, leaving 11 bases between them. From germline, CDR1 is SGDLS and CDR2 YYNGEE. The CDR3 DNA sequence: TGTGCCAGCAGCCCCGAAGGGGACTACGAGCAGTACTTC. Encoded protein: CASSPEGDYEQYF.